This TCR beta chain was identified during a study of shared clonotypes between healthy human individuals. Study observations and caveats: Naive CD4 clonotypes overlapped across a few donors at approximately 5.5%. Large depth notwithstanding, sorted-subset sequencing proved incomplete by rarefaction. Among donors, sharing of clonotypes was expected to be affected by sequencing depth.

Of note for this clone: What it recognizes is unknown.

A roughly 200 ng quantity of DNA, 30,000 to 35,000 T cell genomes, went into the sorted-subset replicate PCRs. This table comes from immunoSEQ multiplex PCR, and its TCRdb copy is limited to in-frame clones, with some not included. The sample carries just over 2,000,000 clones, about 95% recorded once. CD45RO-negative CD8 cells positively selected for CCR7 made up the naive population, which excluded terminally differentiated effector memory CD45RA+ cells. The CDR3 has 12 residues. Per germline, CDR1 SGHAT and CDR2 FQNNGV. The V segment lost 3 bases and the J segment 14 bases; nucleotides outside the gene matches: 5.

Material for sequencing was naive CD8+ T cells sorted from blood. The receptor was derived from a man between 18 and 29 years old in good health. This chain uses TRBV11-2 with TRBJ2-3; the match to TRBD1 covers 10 bases. CDR3 loop: CASSFDRGRLYF. DNA for the CDR3: TGTGCCAGCAGCTTCGACAGGGGGCGCCTGTATTTT.